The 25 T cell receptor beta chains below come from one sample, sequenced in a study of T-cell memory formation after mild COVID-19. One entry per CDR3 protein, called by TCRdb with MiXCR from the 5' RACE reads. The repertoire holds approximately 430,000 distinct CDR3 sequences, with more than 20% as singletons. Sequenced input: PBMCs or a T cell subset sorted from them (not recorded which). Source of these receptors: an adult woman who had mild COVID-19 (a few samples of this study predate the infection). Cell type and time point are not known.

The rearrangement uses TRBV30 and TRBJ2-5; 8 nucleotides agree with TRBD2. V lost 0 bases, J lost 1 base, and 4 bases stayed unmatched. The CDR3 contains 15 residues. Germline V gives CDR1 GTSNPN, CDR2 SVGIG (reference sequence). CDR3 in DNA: TGTGCCTGGAGTGTACCCGGGGGGGGCCAAGAGACCCAGTACTTC. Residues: CAWSVPGGGQETQYF.

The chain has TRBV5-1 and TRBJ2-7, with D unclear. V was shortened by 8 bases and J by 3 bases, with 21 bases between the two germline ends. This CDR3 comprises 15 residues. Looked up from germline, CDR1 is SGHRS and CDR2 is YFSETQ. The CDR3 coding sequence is TGCGCCAGTCGCTCGGGTGGCCCCACCAGCTACGAGCAGTACTTC. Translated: CASRSGGPTSYEQYF. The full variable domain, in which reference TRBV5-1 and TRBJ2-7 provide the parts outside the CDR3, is KAGVTQTPRYLIKTRGQQVTLSCSPISGHRSVSWYQQTPGQGLQFLFEYFSETQRNKGNFPGRFSGRQFSNSRSEMNVSTLELGDSALYLCASRSGGPTSYEQYFGPGTRLTVT.

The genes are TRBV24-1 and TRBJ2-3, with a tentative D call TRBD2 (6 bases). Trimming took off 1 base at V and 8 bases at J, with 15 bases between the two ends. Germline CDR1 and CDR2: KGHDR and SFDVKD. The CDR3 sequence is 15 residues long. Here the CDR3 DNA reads TGTGCCACCAGTGATTTTGAGGGAGGACGCGGTACGCAGTATTTT. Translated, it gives CATSDFEGGRGTQYF.

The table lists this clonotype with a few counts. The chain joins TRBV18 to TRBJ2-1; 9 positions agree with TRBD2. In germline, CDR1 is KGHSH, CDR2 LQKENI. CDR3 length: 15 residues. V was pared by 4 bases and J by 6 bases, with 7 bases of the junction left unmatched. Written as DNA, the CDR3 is TGTGCCAGCTCACGGGAACTAGCGGGTCGCAATGAGCAGTTCTTC. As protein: CASSRELAGRNEQFF.

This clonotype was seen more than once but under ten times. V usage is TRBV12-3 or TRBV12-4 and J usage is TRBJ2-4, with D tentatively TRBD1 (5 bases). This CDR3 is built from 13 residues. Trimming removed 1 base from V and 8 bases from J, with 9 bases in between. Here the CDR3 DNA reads TGTGCCAGCAGTTTAGATCAGGGATACATTCAGTACTTC. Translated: CASSLDQGYIQYF.

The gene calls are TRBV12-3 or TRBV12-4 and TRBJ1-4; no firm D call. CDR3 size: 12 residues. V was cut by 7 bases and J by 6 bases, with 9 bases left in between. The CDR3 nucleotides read TGTGCCAGCAACTCTTTAGATGAAAAACTGTTTTTT. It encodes CASNSLDEKLFF.

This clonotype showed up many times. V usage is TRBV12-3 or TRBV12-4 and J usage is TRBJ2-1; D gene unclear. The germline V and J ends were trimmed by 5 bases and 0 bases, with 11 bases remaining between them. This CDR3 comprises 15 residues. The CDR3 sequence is CASSLPSDSYNEQFF. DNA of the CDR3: TGTGCCAGCAGTCTCCCGAGTGACTCCTACAATGAGCAGTTCTTC.

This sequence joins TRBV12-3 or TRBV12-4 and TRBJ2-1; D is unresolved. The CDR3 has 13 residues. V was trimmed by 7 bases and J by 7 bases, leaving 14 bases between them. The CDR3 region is CASTPWTENEQFF. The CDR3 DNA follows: TGTGCCAGCACCCCTTGGACGGAAAATGAGCAGTTCTTC.

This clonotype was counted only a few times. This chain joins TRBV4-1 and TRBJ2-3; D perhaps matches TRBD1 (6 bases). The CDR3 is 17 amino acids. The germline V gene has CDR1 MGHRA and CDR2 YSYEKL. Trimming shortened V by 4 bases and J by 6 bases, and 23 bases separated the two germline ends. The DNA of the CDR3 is TGCGCCAGCAGCCCCTACGCCCCAGGGGTGACGATTGATACGCAGTATTTT. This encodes CASSPYAPGVTIDTQYF.

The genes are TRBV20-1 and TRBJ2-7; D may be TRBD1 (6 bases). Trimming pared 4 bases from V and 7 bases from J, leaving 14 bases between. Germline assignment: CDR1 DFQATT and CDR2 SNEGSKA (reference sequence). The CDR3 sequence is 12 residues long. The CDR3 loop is CSAITPTGEQYF. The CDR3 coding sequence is TGCAGTGCTATTACCCCGACAGGAGAGCAGTACTTC.

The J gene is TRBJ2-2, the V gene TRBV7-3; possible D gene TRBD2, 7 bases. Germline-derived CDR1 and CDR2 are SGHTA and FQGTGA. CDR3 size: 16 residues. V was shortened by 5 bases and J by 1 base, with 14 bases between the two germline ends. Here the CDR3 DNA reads TGTGCCAGCAGCCGAGCCGGGGGGCTGAACACCGGGGAGCTGTTTTTT. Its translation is CASSRAGGLNTGELFF.

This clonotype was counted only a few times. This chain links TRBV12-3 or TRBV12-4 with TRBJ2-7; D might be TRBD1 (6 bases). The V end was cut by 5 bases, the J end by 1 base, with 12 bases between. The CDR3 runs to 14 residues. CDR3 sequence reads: CASSLTDRSYEQYF. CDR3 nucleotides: TGTGCCAGCAGTCTCACGGACAGATCCTACGAGCAGTACTTC.

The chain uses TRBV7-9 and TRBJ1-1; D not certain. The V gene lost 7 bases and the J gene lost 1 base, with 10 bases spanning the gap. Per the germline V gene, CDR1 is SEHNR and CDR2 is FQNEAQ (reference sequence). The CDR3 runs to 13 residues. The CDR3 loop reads CASTFRQNTEAFF. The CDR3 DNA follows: TGTGCCAGCACCTTTAGACAGAACACTGAAGCTTTCTTT.

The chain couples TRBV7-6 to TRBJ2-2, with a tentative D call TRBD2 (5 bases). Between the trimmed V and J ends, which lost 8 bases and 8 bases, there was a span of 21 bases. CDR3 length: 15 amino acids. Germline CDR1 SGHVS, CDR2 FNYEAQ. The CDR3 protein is CASRGTDFSEGELFF. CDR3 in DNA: TGTGCCAGCCGCGGAACGGACTTCTCCGAGGGGGAGCTGTTTTTT.

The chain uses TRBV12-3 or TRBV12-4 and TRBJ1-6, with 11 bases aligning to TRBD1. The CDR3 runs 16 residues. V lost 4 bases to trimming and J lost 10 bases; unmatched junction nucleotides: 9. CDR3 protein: CASSSRTGGGSSPLHF. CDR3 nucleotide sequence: TGTGCCAGCAGTTCTAGGACAGGGGGCGGTTCGTCACCCCTCCACTTT.

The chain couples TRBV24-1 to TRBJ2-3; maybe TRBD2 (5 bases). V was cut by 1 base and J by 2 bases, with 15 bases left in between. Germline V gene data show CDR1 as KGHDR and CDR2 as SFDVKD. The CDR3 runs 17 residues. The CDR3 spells CATSDFGRGPNTDTQYF. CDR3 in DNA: TGTGCCACCAGTGATTTTGGGCGAGGGCCCAACACAGATACGCAGTATTTT.

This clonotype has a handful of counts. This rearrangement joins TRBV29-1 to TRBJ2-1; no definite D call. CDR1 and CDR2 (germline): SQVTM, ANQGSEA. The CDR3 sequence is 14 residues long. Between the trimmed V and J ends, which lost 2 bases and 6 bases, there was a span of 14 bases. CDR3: CSVERFIGPNEQFF. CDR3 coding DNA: TGCAGCGTTGAACGATTTATCGGACCCAATGAGCAGTTCTTC.

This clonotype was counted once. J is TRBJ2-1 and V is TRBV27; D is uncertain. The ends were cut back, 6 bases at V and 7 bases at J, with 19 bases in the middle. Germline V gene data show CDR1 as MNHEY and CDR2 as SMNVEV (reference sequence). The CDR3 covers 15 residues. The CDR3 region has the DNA TGTGCCAGCAGCACCCTGATGGGGTCTGAGAATGAGCAGTTCTTC. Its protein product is CASSTLMGSENEQFF.

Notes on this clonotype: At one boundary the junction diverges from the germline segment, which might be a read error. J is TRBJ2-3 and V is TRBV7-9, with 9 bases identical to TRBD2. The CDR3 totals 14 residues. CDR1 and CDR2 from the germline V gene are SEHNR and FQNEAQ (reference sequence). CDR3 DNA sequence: TGTGCCAGCAGCGTAGCGGGAGCTCTGGATACGCAGTATTTT. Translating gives CASSVAGALDTQYF.

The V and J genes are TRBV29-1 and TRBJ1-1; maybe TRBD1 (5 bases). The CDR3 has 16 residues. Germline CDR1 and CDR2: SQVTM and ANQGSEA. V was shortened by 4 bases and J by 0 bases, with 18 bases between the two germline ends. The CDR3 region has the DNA TGCAGCGTTGGGCGTTTGGGGGGTTACATGAACACTGAAGCTTTCTTT. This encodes CSVGRLGGYMNTEAFF. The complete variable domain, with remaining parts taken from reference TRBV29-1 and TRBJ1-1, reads SAVISQKPSRDICQRGTSLTIQCQVDSQVTMMFWYRQQPGQSLTLIATANQGSEATYESGFVIDKFPISRPNLTFSTLTVSNMSPEDSSIYLCSVGRLGGYMNTEAFFGQGTRLTVV.

The CDR3 sequence: CASSARTGEKLFF. In nucleotides, the CDR3 is TGTGCCAGCAGCGCCCGGACAGGTGAAAAACTGTTTTTT. The gene calls are TRBV7-6 and TRBJ1-4, with TRBD1 matching over 7 bases. The CDR3 runs to 13 residues. Looked up from germline, CDR1 is SGHVS and CDR2 is FNYEAQ. The V gene end was trimmed by 5 bases and the J gene end by 7 bases; junction bases not matched to a gene: 4.

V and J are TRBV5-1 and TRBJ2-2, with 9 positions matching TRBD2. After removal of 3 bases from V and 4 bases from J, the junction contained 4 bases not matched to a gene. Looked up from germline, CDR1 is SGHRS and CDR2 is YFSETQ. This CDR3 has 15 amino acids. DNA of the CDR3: TGCGCCAGCAGCTACAATAGCGGGGGCACCGGGGAGCTGTTTTTT. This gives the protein CASSYNSGGTGELFF.

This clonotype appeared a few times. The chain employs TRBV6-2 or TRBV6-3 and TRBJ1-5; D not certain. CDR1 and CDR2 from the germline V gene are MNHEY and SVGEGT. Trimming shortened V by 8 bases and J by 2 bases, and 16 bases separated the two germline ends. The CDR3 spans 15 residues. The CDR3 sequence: CASAFSAWGNQPQHF. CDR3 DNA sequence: TGTGCCAGCGCCTTCAGCGCCTGGGGCAATCAGCCCCAGCATTTT.

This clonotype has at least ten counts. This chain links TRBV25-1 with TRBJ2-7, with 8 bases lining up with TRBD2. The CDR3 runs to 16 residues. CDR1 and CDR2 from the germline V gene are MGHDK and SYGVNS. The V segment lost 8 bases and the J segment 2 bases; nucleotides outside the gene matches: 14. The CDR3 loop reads CASSGGSGGQTYEQYF. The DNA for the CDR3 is TGTGCCAGCTCGGGGGGGAGCGGGGGACAAACCTACGAGCAGTACTTC.

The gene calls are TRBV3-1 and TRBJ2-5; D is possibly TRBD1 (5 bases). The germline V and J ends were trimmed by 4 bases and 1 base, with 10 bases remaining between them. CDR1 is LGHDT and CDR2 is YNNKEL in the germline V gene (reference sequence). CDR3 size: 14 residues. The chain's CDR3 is CASSPLGAQETQYF. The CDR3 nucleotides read TGTGCCAGCAGCCCCCTAGGGGCCCAAGAGACCCAGTACTTC.